The next 12 T cell receptor beta chains were all read from a single sample in a study of cytomegalovirus exposure and HLA in healthy donors. PCR primers comprised 60 Vbeta and 13 Jbeta primers. The table came from immunoSEQ multiplex PCR; TCRdb's copy has only in-frame clones and leaves some out. This sample has 100,000 to 150,000 clones; 60% to 85% occur once, and the top ten carry around 1.8%. Sequencing was carried out using PBMCs. The receptors come from a woman aged 40 to 49 in good health and CMV-seronegative.

This chain connects TRBV28 to TRBJ2-5, with 8 positions matching TRBD1. Germline loops: CDR1 MDHEN, CDR2 SYDVKM. V shed 3 bases, J shed 2 bases, and the junction held 2 bases outside the gene matches. The CDR3 loop spans 14 amino acids. The CDR3 loop is CASSLQGAQETQYF. CDR3 nucleotides: TGTGCCAGCAGTTTGCAGGGGGCACAAGAGACCCAGTACTTC.

The genes are TRBV6-5 and TRBJ1-1; D possibly corresponds to TRBD1 (6 bases). V was clipped by 6 bases and J by 4 bases, with 12 bases between them. The CDR3 consists of 13 residues. From germline, CDR1 is MNHEY and CDR2 SVGAGI. The DNA for the CDR3 is TGTGCCAGCAGAATAGGACAGAGCACTGAAGCTTTCTTT. Translation: CASRIGQSTEAFF.

This chain uses TRBV19 with TRBJ1-4; D uncertain. The length of the CDR3 is 15 residues. Germline loops: CDR1 LNHDA, CDR2 SQIVND (reference sequence). Trimming removed 5 bases at V and 0 bases at J, with 10 bases between. The CDR3 here is CASSPGDATNEKLFF. The CDR3, as DNA: TGTGCCAGTAGTCCCGGAGATGCAACTAATGAAAAACTGTTTTTT.

On this clone: Other nucleotide sequences in the sample specify the same CDR3. This chain joins TRBV19 and TRBJ2-2; 9 bases align to TRBD1. The V gene's germline CDR1 is LNHDA and CDR2 SQIVND (reference sequence). The CDR3 runs 16 residues. The V segment lost 3 bases and the J segment 6 bases; nucleotides outside the gene matches: 8. The CDR3 loop is CASSIRTGVGSGELFF. The CDR3 bases are TGTGCCAGTAGTATCCGGACAGGGGTGGGTTCCGGGGAGCTGTTTTTT.

This clone showed up just a few times. The J gene is TRBJ2-1, the V gene TRBV7-2; no clear D gene. Germline CDR1 SGHTA, CDR2 FQGNSA. This CDR3 has 14 amino acids. The V and J ends lost 1 base and 8 bases respectively, with 12 bases between them. CDR3 nucleotide sequence: TGTGCCAGCAGCTTAGATCCTACTGTCGATGAGCAGTTCTTC. Residues: CASSLDPTVDEQFF.

Note on this clone: One end of the junction does not line up with germline, which may come from a read error. J is TRBJ2-1 and V is TRBV7-9, with 9 bases aligning to TRBD2. The CDR3 extends over 14 amino acids. The germline V gene has CDR1 SEHNR and CDR2 FQNEAQ (reference sequence). The CDR3 bases are TGTTCCAGCAGCTTCCCCAGCGGGGGGAGTGAGCAGTTCTTC. Its protein product is CSSSFPSGGSEQFF.

The J gene is TRBJ2-2, the V gene TRBV30; the D gene is possibly TRBD1 (5 bases). Per the germline V gene, CDR1 is GTSNPN and CDR2 is SVGIG (reference sequence). Trimming removed 3 bases from V and 0 bases from J, with 17 bases in between. The CDR3 has 17 residues. Written as DNA, the CDR3 is TGTGCCTGGAGGATGGGGCTCTTTGGGACGAACACCGGGGAGCTGTTTTTT. Translating it yields CAWRMGLFGTNTGELFF. Full variable domain (remainder filled in from reference TRBV30 and TRBJ2-2): SQTIHQWPATLVQPVGSPLSLECTVEGTSNPNLYWYRQAAGRGLQLLFYSVGIGQISSEVPQNLSASRPQDRQFILSSKKLLLSDSGFYLCAWRMGLFGTNTGELFFGEGSRLTVL.

The chain employs TRBV11-3 and TRBJ2-7; 9 nucleotides agree with TRBD2. Germline CDR1 and CDR2: SGHNT and YENEEA. The CDR3 covers 17 residues. The V gene end was trimmed by 4 bases and the J gene end by 0 bases; junction bases not matched to a gene: 10. The CDR3 region has the DNA TGTGCCAGCAGCTCCCCTCTCCAGCGGGGGGCCTCCTACGAGCAGTACTTC. It specifies CASSSPLQRGASYEQYF.

V and J are TRBV29-1 and TRBJ2-7, with 10 bases aligning to TRBD1. This CDR3 has 12 amino acids. Germline values: CDR1 SQVTM, CDR2 ANQGSEA. V gave up 7 bases and J gave up 5 bases; unmatched junction bases: 5. In DNA form, the CDR3 reads TGCAGCGCTACGACAGGGGGCAACGAGCAGTACTTC. Translation: CSATTGGNEQYF.

CDR3 amino acids: CAFSDSQETQYF. The DNA of the CDR3 is TGCGCCTTCTCCGACAGTCAAGAGACCCAGTACTTC. The genes are TRBV10-1 and TRBJ2-7; maybe TRBD1 (5 bases). Gene TRBJ2-5 matches the end of the DNA better, so the J call may be wrong. Germline values: CDR1 WNHNN, CDR2 SYGVQD (reference sequence). The CDR3 extends over 12 amino acids.

CDR3: CASSIQRGGADTQYF. The CDR3 nucleotides read TGTGCCAGTAGTATTCAGCGGGGGGGTGCAGATACGCAGTATTTT. The chain links TRBV19 to TRBJ2-3, with 10 bases that match TRBD2. CDR1 LNHDA and CDR2 SQIVND come from the germline V gene (reference sequence). CDR3 length: 15 residues. V was clipped by 3 bases and J by 4 bases; unmatched bases: 4.

The chain combines TRBV28 with TRBJ2-7, with D possibly TRBD1 on 5 matching bases. This CDR3 contains 14 residues. V was shortened by 2 bases and J by 2 bases, with 10 bases between the two germline ends. Per the germline V gene, CDR1 is MDHEN and CDR2 is SYDVKM. The CDR3 loop is CASSLPREPYEQYF. CDR3 in DNA: TGTGCCAGCAGTTTACCCAGGGAACCCTACGAGCAGTACTTC.